What follows describes a single T cell receptor beta chain. The antigen is not known. The sample belongs to a study of Tregs in tolerant kidney transplant recipients. Broader study findings: Validation in larger populations is needed because few patients were studied.

CD4+CD25+CD127- Tregs, CD4+CD25- non-Tregs, CD4 and CD8 cells were sorted. Trimming pared 4 bases from V and 7 bases from J, leaving 11 bases between. Germline-derived CDR1 and CDR2 are SGHTA and FQGNSA. This CDR3 has 13 residues. Data came from immunoSEQ multiplex PCR; TCRdb stores just in-frame clones and leaves some out. The repertoire includes roughly 14,000 clones, 90% to 95% of them detected once, and 10% to 15% sits in the top ten. The J gene is TRBJ2-1, the V gene TRBV7-2; D assignment may be TRBD1 or TRBD2 (5 bases each). The sequence was collected from a human donor in good health. Material: CD8+ T cells from blood. CDR3 sequence: CASSYGTWNEQFF. CDR3 coding DNA: TGTGCCAGCAGCTATGGGACGTGGAATGAGCAGTTCTTC.